Below, 30 T cell receptor beta chains from the same sample are listed, as sequenced in a study of OX40 agonist ivuxolimab in advanced cancers. Some clones are missing from TCRdb's copy, which holds only in-frame ones; the method was immunoSEQ multiplex PCR. Counted here are 91,000 or so clones, 94% occurring once; the ten biggest clones make up around 0.18%. The specimen comprised CD4+ or CD8+ T cells sorted from blood, sampled in a trial of the OX40 agonist ivuxolimab. The origin of the receptors is an adult with an advanced solid tumor such as melanoma, head and neck, liver or kidney cancer.

The chain employs TRBV4-3 and TRBJ2-3; 9 nucleotides agree with TRBD2. CDR1 is LGHNA and CDR2 is YSLEER in the germline V gene. Trimming removed 1 base from V and 0 bases from J; junction bases left unmatched: 5. This CDR3 spans 17 amino acids. The CDR3 loop reads CASSQGPGLASTDTQYF. CDR3 bases: TGCGCCAGCAGCCAAGGTCCGGGACTAGCTAGCACAGATACGCAGTATTTT.

This clone was detected only a few times. The chain recombines TRBV4-3 with TRBJ1-6, with 10 bases fitting TRBD1. The germline V gene encodes CDR1 LGHNA and CDR2 YSLEER. With V trimmed by 0 bases and J by 9 bases, 2 bases remained unmatched. CDR3 length equals 15 residues. The CDR3, as DNA: TGCGCCAGCAGCCAAGATGGGGACAGGGGTTCACCCCTCCACTTT. Its protein product is CASSQDGDRGSPLHF.

This clone was picked up one time. The J gene is TRBJ2-2, the V gene TRBV9; 10 nucleotides line up with TRBD2. Germline loops: CDR1 SGDLS, CDR2 YYNGEE. The CDR3 covers 16 residues. V lost 2 bases to trimming and J lost 4 bases; unmatched junction nucleotides: 5. The CDR3 region is CASSVLAGAGTGELFF. The DNA of the CDR3 is TGTGCCAGCAGCGTCCTAGCGGGGGCGGGCACCGGGGAGCTGTTTTTT.

The chain is built from TRBV9 and TRBJ2-1; D call uncertain. This CDR3 comprises 14 residues. Germline V gene sequence: CDR1 SGDLS, CDR2 YYNGEE. V lost 3 bases and J 2 bases, leaving 9 bases between the germline ends. The chain's CDR3 is CASSASSPYNEQFF. CDR3 nucleotide sequence: TGTGCCAGCAGCGCCTCCTCCCCCTACAATGAGCAGTTCTTC.

Of note for this clone: The sample carries other DNA sequences with the same CDR3. The V call is TRBV7-8, the J call TRBJ2-5, with D unclear. Germline V gene sequence: CDR1 SGHVS, CDR2 FQNEAQ. Trimming left V 5 bases short and J 4 bases short, with 11 bases between. There are 13 residues in the CDR3. CDR3: CASSLGPRETQYF. In nucleotides, the CDR3 is TGTGCCAGCAGCCTCGGGCCGCGAGAGACCCAGTACTTC. Using reference TRBV7-8 and TRBJ2-5 for the parts outside the CDR3, the full variable domain is GAGVSQSPRYKVAKRGQDVALRCDPISGHVSLFWYQQALGQGPEFLTYFQNEAQLDKSGLPSDRFFAERPEGSVSTLKIQRTQQEDSAVYLCASSLGPRETQYFGPGTRLLVL.

The chain links TRBV18 to TRBJ2-3; 14 bases are a match to TRBD2. Losses at the gene ends were 3 bases for V and 2 bases for J; bases not matched to a gene: 7. Per the germline V gene, CDR1 is KGHSH and CDR2 is LQKENI. This CDR3 has 18 amino acids. The CDR3 reads CASSPQTSGRALTDTQYF. CDR3 bases: TGTGCCAGCTCACCCCAGACTAGCGGGAGGGCCCTCACAGATACGCAGTATTTT.

The rearrangement joins TRBV28 to TRBJ2-2; tentative D call: TRBD2 (6 bases). V dropped 11 bases and J dropped 7 bases, with 14 bases sitting between them. The CDR3 sequence is 12 residues long. Germline V gives CDR1 MDHEN, CDR2 SYDVKM. The CDR3 loop is CASSGGYGELFF. CDR3 DNA: TGTGCCTCATCCGGGGGATACGGGGAGCTGTTTTTT.

The chain combines TRBV5-5 with TRBJ1-3; D might be TRBD1 (5 bases). Germline V gene data show CDR1 as SGHKS and CDR2 as YYEKEE (reference sequence). The CDR3 extends over 14 amino acids. With 4 bases removed from V and 4 bases from J, the gap between germline ends came to 12 bases. The CDR3 sequence is CASSPGTSGNTIYF. The CDR3 DNA is TGTGCCAGCAGCCCTGGGACGTCAGGAAACACCATATATTTT.

The chain carries TRBV7-9 and TRBJ1-2; D not certain. Trimming took off 5 bases at V and 2 bases at J, with 18 bases between the two ends. CDR3 size: 16 residues. Looked up from germline, CDR1 is SEHNR and CDR2 is FQNEAQ (reference sequence). CDR3 in DNA: TGTGCCAGCAGCCCCCTTTGGTGGGGTAGGAACTATGGCTACACCTTC. Amino acids: CASSPLWWGRNYGYTF.

This sequence joins TRBV23-1 and TRBJ2-4, with D perhaps TRBD2 (5 bases). TRBV23-1 is an open reading frame whose function is uncertain. V lost 8 bases to trimming and J lost 0 bases, with 11 bases between them. The CDR3 runs to 14 residues. CDR3 sequence: CASEGCVAKNIQYF. Here the CDR3 DNA reads TGCGCCAGCGAGGGATGTGTAGCCAAAAACATTCAGTACTTC.

The chain combines TRBV18 with TRBJ1-2; TRBD1 agrees at 7 bases. The CDR3 totals 15 residues. With V trimmed by 3 bases and J by 4 bases, 8 bases remained unmatched. The germline gives CDR1 KGHSH, CDR2 LQKENI. CDR3 protein: CASSPYTGDFYGYTF. CDR3 coding DNA: TGTGCCAGCTCACCCTATACAGGGGATTTCTATGGCTACACCTTC.

The chain recombines TRBV18 with TRBJ1-1; the D gene is possibly TRBD1 (6 bases). Between the trimmed V and J ends, which lost 1 base and 4 bases, there was a span of 7 bases. Germline CDR1 KGHSH, CDR2 LQKENI. The CDR3 is made up of 13 amino acids. The DNA of the CDR3 is TGTGCCAGCTCACCACAGGGGGTCACTGAAGCTTTCTTT. This gives the protein CASSPQGVTEAFF.

V and J are TRBV5-1 and TRBJ2-7; D tentatively reads TRBD1 or TRBD2 (5 bases each). CDR1 SGHRS and CDR2 YFSETQ come from the germline V gene. Trimming pared 3 bases from V and 6 bases from J, leaving 7 bases between. This CDR3 region has 11 residues. CDR3 sequence reads: CASSSRGEQYF. The CDR3, as DNA: TGCGCCAGCAGCTCGAGGGGCGAGCAGTACTTC. The full variable domain, completed using reference TRBV5-1 and TRBJ2-7, is KAGVTQTPRYLIKTRGQQVTLSCSPISGHRSVSWYQQTPGQGLQFLFEYFSETQRNKGNFPGRFSGRQFSNSRSEMNVSTLELGDSALYLCASSSRGEQYFGPGTRLTVT.

The chain recombines TRBV6-1 with TRBJ1-4; a weak D match, TRBD1 (5 bases). V was trimmed by 6 bases and J by 8 bases, leaving 19 bases between them. This CDR3 spans 15 amino acids. CDR1 is MNHNS and CDR2 is SASEGT in the germline V gene. The CDR3 protein is CASRTTGLRGEKLFF. The CDR3 nucleotides are TGTGCCAGCAGGACAACAGGACTTCGAGGGGAAAAACTGTTTTTT.

The chain carries TRBV28 and TRBJ1-2; D may be TRBD1 (5 bases). V gave up 3 bases and J gave up 3 bases, with 8 bases separating them. The CDR3 length is 13 residues. Germline-derived CDR1 and CDR2 are MDHEN and SYDVKM. CDR3 DNA: TGTGCCAGCAGTTTCCGGGGCTACTATGGCTACACCTTC. Its protein is CASSFRGYYGYTF.

The CDR3: CASSYSRDTQYF. The CDR3 DNA sequence: TGTGCCAGCAGTTACTCAAGAGATACGCAGTATTTT. V and J are TRBV6-5 and TRBJ2-3; D gene ambiguous. This CDR3 spans 12 amino acids. CDR1 is MNHEY and CDR2 is SVGAGI in the germline V gene. V shed 0 bases and J shed 5 bases, with 3 bases lying between them.

The CDR3 DNA reads as TGCGCCAGCAGCTTCGTGGACGGCACAGATACGCAGTATTTT. It codes for CASSFVDGTDTQYF. The chain has TRBV5-1 and TRBJ2-3; D is ambiguous. Looked up from germline, CDR1 is SGHRS and CDR2 is YFSETQ. The CDR3 runs to 14 residues. The V end was cut by 2 bases, the J end by 1 base, with 8 bases between.

A single count supports this clone. The V and J genes are TRBV5-1 and TRBJ1-2, with 7 bases matching TRBD1. Germline V lookup: CDR1 SGHRS, CDR2 YFSETQ. The V segment lost 4 bases and the J segment 0 bases; nucleotides outside the gene matches: 3. CDR3 length: 14 residues. The CDR3 here is CASSQGGSNYGYTF. The CDR3 region has the DNA TGCGCCAGCAGCCAGGGGGGATCTAACTATGGCTACACCTTC.

A note on this clone: At the DNA level, this CDR3 is encoded by other sequences in the same sample as well. The chain recombines TRBV5-1 with TRBJ2-1, with no clear D. This CDR3 is 11 amino acids long. Looked up from germline, CDR1 is SGHRS and CDR2 is YFSETQ. V lost 4 bases and J 4 bases, leaving 3 bases between the germline ends. The CDR3 DNA follows: TGCGCCAGCAGCAGTTACAATGAGCAGTTCTTC. Translated, it gives CASSSYNEQFF.

The rearrangement uses TRBV27 and TRBJ1-5; TRBD1 might be the D (6 bases). The CDR3 runs to 15 residues. CDR1 is MNHEY and CDR2 is SMNVEV in the germline V gene (reference sequence). Trimming pared 7 bases from V and 4 bases from J, leaving 17 bases between. For the CDR3, the DNA is TGTGCCAGCATGGCGTGGGCAGGGGAAAATCAGCCCCAGCATTTT. Its protein is CASMAWAGENQPQHF.

The table lists this clone with a count of one. The V call is TRBV7-3, the J call TRBJ2-1; TRBD2 aligns across 10 bases. Germline CDR1 is SGHTA and CDR2 is FQGTGA. The CDR3 consists of 15 residues. The trim removed 2 bases at V and 8 bases at J, leaving 6 bases unmatched. The CDR3 coding sequence is TGTGCCAGCAGCTTAGGGATCGGGACTAGCGATGAGCAGTTCTTC. It codes for CASSLGIGTSDEQFF.

The rearrangement joins TRBV9 to TRBJ1-2; D remains ambiguous. CDR3 length equals 16 residues. Looked up from germline, CDR1 is SGDLS and CDR2 is YYNGEE. The ends were cut back, 3 bases at V and 1 base at J, with 16 bases in the middle. CDR3 in DNA: TGTGCCAGCAGCGACCCGAGGAGGGCCTTTAACTATGGCTACACCTTC. It specifies CASSDPRRAFNYGYTF.

CDR3 bases: TGTGCCAGCAGCTTAGACCCCCCCGGCCCCTTCGAGGAGCAGTTCTTC. Translated: CASSLDPPGPFEEQFF. The J gene is TRBJ2-1, the V gene TRBV7-2, with D unresolved. V lost 1 base and J lost 10, with 20 bases in between. The germline CDR1 and CDR2 sequences are SGHTA and FQGNSA. The CDR3 spans 16 residues.

The chain links TRBV10-1 to TRBJ1-1; D remains ambiguous. The V gene's germline CDR1 is WNHNN and CDR2 SYGVQD (reference sequence). Trimming shortened V by 5 bases and J by 3 bases, and 10 bases separated the two germline ends. This CDR3 has 13 amino acids. CDR3 protein: CASSPRLDTEAFF. In DNA, the CDR3 is TGCGCCAGCAGTCCCCGTCTCGACACTGAAGCTTTCTTT.

The chain combines TRBV28 with TRBJ2-7, with 10 nucleotides matching TRBD2. V dropped 6 bases and J dropped 6; count of bases not matched to a gene: 8. From germline, CDR1 is MDHEN and CDR2 SYDVKM. The CDR3 length is 14 residues. The CDR3 coding sequence is TGTGCCAGCAGCCTGGGACTAGCGATTTCCGAGCAGTACTTC. This gives the protein CASSLGLAISEQYF. Looking up the rest from reference TRBV28 and TRBJ2-7 gives the full variable domain: DVKVTQSSRYLVKRTGEKVFLECVQDMDHENMFWYRQDPGLGLRLIYFSYDVKMKEKGDIPEGYSVSREKKERFSLILESASTNQTSMYLCASSLGLAISEQYFGPGTRLTVT.

V is TRBV7-6 and J is TRBJ1-1; tentatively, D is TRBD1 (5 bases). Looked up from germline, CDR1 is SGHVS and CDR2 is FNYEAQ. The CDR3 has 14 amino acids. V lost 5 bases, J lost 13 bases, and 23 bases lay in between. The CDR3 DNA sequence: TGTGCCAGCAGCCCCCCCGGAACAGGAGGCAAAGTTTTCTTT. Translating gives CASSPPGTGGKVFF.

V and J are TRBV11-2 and TRBJ1-6; D perhaps matches TRBD1 (5 bases). The V and J ends lost 0 bases and 9 bases respectively, with 12 bases between them. Germline CDR1 and CDR2: SGHAT and FQNNGV. CDR3 length: 15 amino acids. The CDR3 nucleotides read TGTGCCAGCAGCTTAGAGTTGGGACTTAGTTCACCCCTCCACTTT. Encoded protein: CASSLELGLSSPLHF.

The V and J genes are TRBV5-4 and TRBJ2-7, with D possibly being TRBD2 (6 bases). The CDR3 is 15 residues long. Germline assignment: CDR1 SGHNT and CDR2 YYREEE (reference sequence). V was trimmed by 0 bases and J by 0 bases, leaving 10 bases between them. The CDR3 sequence is CASSLGLASSYEQYF. CDR3 nucleotides: TGTGCCAGCAGCTTGGGTCTAGCGAGCTCCTACGAGCAGTACTTC.

This sequence joins TRBV2 and TRBJ2-7; no reliable D call. The CDR3 has 10 amino acids. V was clipped by 3 bases and J by 6 bases, with 3 bases between them. The germline gives CDR1 SNHLY, CDR2 FYNNEI. The CDR3 here is CASSEGEQYF. DNA for the CDR3: TGTGCCAGCAGTGAGGGCGAGCAGTACTTC.

This clone was counted once. The chain's CDR3 is CASSFGTGAGNTIYF. The CDR3 DNA follows: TGTGCCAGCAGCTTTGGGACAGGGGCTGGAAACACCATATATTTT. The genes are TRBV7-2 and TRBJ1-3, with 10 bases aligning to TRBD1. The CDR3 runs 15 residues. V was pared by 3 bases and J by 2 bases, with 1 base of the junction left unmatched. Germline CDR1 and CDR2: SGHTA and FQGNSA.